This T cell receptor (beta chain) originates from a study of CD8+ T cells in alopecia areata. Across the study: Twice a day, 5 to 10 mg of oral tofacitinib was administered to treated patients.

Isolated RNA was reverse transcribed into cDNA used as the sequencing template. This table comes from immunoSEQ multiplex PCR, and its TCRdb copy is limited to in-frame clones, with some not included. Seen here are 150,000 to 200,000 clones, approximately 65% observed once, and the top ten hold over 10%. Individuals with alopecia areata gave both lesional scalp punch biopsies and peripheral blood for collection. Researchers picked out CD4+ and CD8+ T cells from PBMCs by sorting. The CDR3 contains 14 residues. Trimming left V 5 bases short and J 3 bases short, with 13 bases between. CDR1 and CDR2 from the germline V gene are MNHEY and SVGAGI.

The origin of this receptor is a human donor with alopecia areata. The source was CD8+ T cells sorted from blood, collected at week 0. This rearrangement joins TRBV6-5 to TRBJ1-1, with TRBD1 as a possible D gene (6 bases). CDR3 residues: CASSAIQGHTEAFF. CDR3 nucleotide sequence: TGTGCCAGCAGTGCGATACAGGGACACACTGAAGCTTTCTTT.